This T cell receptor beta chain was recovered during a study of cytomegalovirus exposure and HLA in healthy donors. Overall study results and limits: Overall, under 200 TCR beta chains were annotated as cytomegalovirus-associated. Within the 120 or so validation repertoires, first-cohort TCR clusters tended to co-occur, according to a later analysis.

TCRdb's copy holds only in-frame clones and misses some; the assay was immunoSEQ multiplex PCR. The data show about 130,000 clones, 85% to 90% seen once. This CDR3 is 15 amino acids long. CDR1 is MDHEN and CDR2 is SYDVKM in the germline V gene. After removal of 5 bases from V and 3 bases from J, the junction contained 7 bases not matched to a gene. With respect to this clone: Its antigen is not known.

The chain carries TRBV28 and TRBJ1-1; 9 positions agree with TRBD1. Sequencing was performed on PBMCs. The source is a woman between 18 and 30 years old in good health and CMV-seropositive. The CDR3 coding sequence is TGTGCCAGCAGTAGGCACAGGGGGCTGGACACTGAAGCTTTCTTT. Translated: CASSRHRGLDTEAFF. Drawing the rest from reference TRBV28 and TRBJ1-1, the complete variable domain is DVKVTQSSRYLVKRTGEKVFLECVQDMDHENMFWYRQDPGLGLRLIYFSYDVKMKEKGDIPEGYSVSREKKERFSLILESASTNQTSMYLCASSRHRGLDTEAFFGQGTRLTVV.